This is a list of T cell receptor beta chains from one sample in a study of blood T cell repertoires in COVID-19. Measured with immunoSEQ multiplex PCR; TCRdb has only the in-frame clones, and not every one. The sample includes approximately 160,000 clones, about 90% of them seen just once. Sample: peripheral blood. Receptor source: a woman in her 70s with acute or convalescent COVID-19. Each CDR3 is given with its conserved first and last residue. Each record gives: D gene, clone size, J gene, CDR3 length, V gene, CDR3 DNA, CDR3 protein. D genes are given only for firm matches. Clone size appears in some rows only: once, few, many, or a class for an expanded clone.

D: TRBD1; size: NA; J: TRBJ1-4; length: 16; V: TRBV5-8; DNA: TGTGCCAGCAGCAACCCGGACAGGGGCGTTTGGGAAAAACTGTTTTTT; CDR3: CASSNPDRGVWEKLFF
D: NA; size: NA; J: TRBJ1-2; length: 10; V: TRBV20-1; DNA: TGCAGTGTACAGGGCAATGGCTACACCTTC; CDR3: CSVQGNGYTF
D: TRBD1; size: NA; J: TRBJ2-2; length: 15; V: TRBV19; DNA: TGTGCCAGTAGTATTACAGGGGTCTACACCGGGGAGCTGTTTTTT; CDR3: CASSITGVYTGELFF
D: TRBD1; size: few; J: TRBJ1-4; length: 15; V: TRBV6-5; DNA: TGTGCCAGCAGAACCGACAGGGGACGGAGTGAAAAACTGTTTTTT; CDR3: CASRTDRGRSEKLFF
D: NA; size: NA; J: TRBJ1-6; length: 16; V: TRBV6-5; DNA: TGTGCCAGCAGTTTCGGGGGAGGGATTCGAAATTCACCCCTCCACTTT; CDR3: CASSFGGGIRNSPLHF
D: NA; size: NA; J: TRBJ1-1; length: 13; V: TRBV4-3; DNA: TGCGCCAGCAGCCAAGACTCGGGTTTCGAAGCTTTCTTT; CDR3: CASSQDSGFEAFF
D: TRBD1; size: NA; J: TRBJ2-7; length: 13; V: TRBV30; DNA: TGTGCCTGGAGTGTGGGACAGATCTACGAGCAGTACTTC; CDR3: CAWSVGQIYEQYF
D: NA; size: NA; J: TRBJ1-6; length: 14; V: TRBV30; DNA: TGTGCCTGGAGTAGGAGCTCCTATAATTCACCCCTCCACTTT; CDR3: CAWSRSSYNSPLHF
D: NA; size: NA; J: TRBJ2-7; length: 12; V: TRBV21-1; DNA: TGTGCCAGCAGCAAATACGGGGGCGAGCAGTACTTC; CDR3: CASSKYGGEQYF
D: TRBD2; size: few; J: TRBJ2-1; length: 15; V: TRBV18; DNA: TGTGCCAGCTCACGTCGCGCGGGGGGTTACAATGAGCAGTTCTTC; CDR3: CASSRRAGGYNEQFF
D: NA; size: once; J: TRBJ2-7; length: 15; V: TRBV10-2; DNA: TGCGCCAGCAGTGAAAGAAAGAGGTTCTCCTACGAGCAGTACTTC; CDR3: CASSERKRFSYEQYF
D: NA; size: once; J: TRBJ2-7; length: 16; V: TRBV11-1; DNA: TGTGCCAGCAGCTTAGATCCAGCGACTTTCCGATACGAGCAGTACTTC; CDR3: CASSLDPATFRYEQYF
D: TRBD1; size: NA; J: TRBJ2-7; length: 14; V: TRBV11-1; DNA: TGTGCCAGCAGCTTACAGGGGGTGCCCTACGAGCAGTACTTC; CDR3: CASSLQGVPYEQYF
D: TRBD1; size: once; J: TRBJ1-2; length: 13; V: TRBV6-5; DNA: TGTGCCAGCAGGTCGGGACAGCGCTATGGCTACACCTTC; CDR3: CASRSGQRYGYTF
D: TRBD1; size: few; J: TRBJ1-1; length: 16; V: TRBV19; DNA: TGTGCCAGTAGTATTCATCAGGGGGCGGCGGACACTGAAGCTTTCTTT; CDR3: CASSIHQGAADTEAFF
D: NA; size: NA; J: TRBJ1-6; length: 13; V: TRBV12-3/TRBV12-4; DNA: TGTGCCAGCAGTTCGCGGGCTAATTCACCCCTCCACTTT; CDR3: CASSSRANSPLHF
D: TRBD1; size: NA; J: TRBJ2-1; length: 12; V: TRBV20-1; DNA: TGCAGTGCTAGTTTTGGACAGGGTGAGCAGTTCTTC; CDR3: CSASFGQGEQFF
D: TRBD1; size: NA; J: TRBJ2-1; length: 15; V: TRBV5-1; DNA: TGCGCCAGCAGCTTCTCCGGGACAGGGATCAATGAGCAGTTCTTC; CDR3: CASSFSGTGINEQFF
D: NA; size: NA; J: TRBJ2-2; length: 15; V: TRBV6-5; DNA: TGTGCCAGCAGTTACAGGGGAATTAACACCGGGGAGCTGTTTTTT; CDR3: CASSYRGINTGELFF
D: TRBD1; size: NA; J: TRBJ1-1; length: 15; V: TRBV10-2; DNA: TGCGCCAGCAGGCCGACAGGGGCCCTTGACACTGAAGCTTTCTTT; CDR3: CASRPTGALDTEAFF
D: NA; size: NA; J: TRBJ1-5; length: 12; V: TRBV30; DNA: TGTGCCTGGAGTAGGGGGAATCAGCCCCAGCATTTT; CDR3: CAWSRGNQPQHF
D: TRBD1; size: NA; J: TRBJ1-1; length: 17; V: TRBV5-1; DNA: TGCGCCAGCAGCCCGGGGCTTATGTTAAGGGGGCTTACTGAAGCTTTCTTT; CDR3: CASSPGLMLRGLTEAFF
D: NA; size: once; J: TRBJ1-3; length: 15; V: TRBV11-2; DNA: TGTGCCAGCAGCCGAACAGGAAACTCTGGAAACACCATATATTTT; CDR3: CASSRTGNSGNTIYF
D: NA; size: few; J: TRBJ1-1; length: 15; V: TRBV7-2; DNA: TGTGCCAGCAGCTTAGCGTGGGGCAAGAACACTGAAGCTTTCTTT; CDR3: CASSLAWGKNTEAFF
D: NA; size: NA; J: TRBJ2-5; length: 15; V: TRBV24-1; DNA: TGTGCCACCAGTGATGTTGGGGCAGGCCAAGAGACCCAGTACTTC; CDR3: CATSDVGAGQETQYF